Sequencing of this T cell receptor (beta chain) was carried out in a study of blood T cells in healthy people across ages. V dropped 0 bases and J dropped 4 bases, with 11 bases sitting between them. The CDR3 runs 15 residues. CDR1 SGHDN and CDR2 FVKESK come from the germline V gene. This clonotype came up once. For the second PCR, which ran for about 7 to 11 cycles, a sample-barcoded 5' primer and a J-beta primer mix were used. MiXCR was run by TCRdb on the 5' RACE reads, yielding one entry per CDR3 protein. This sample has approximately 770,000 distinct CDR3 sequences, with 58% found just once. The source of this sequence is a man aged 25 to 40 in good health. Specimen: blood. The chain links TRBV14 to TRBJ2-3; D not certain. CDR3 loop: CASSQDYQFPDTQYF. CDR3 nucleotide sequence: TGTGCCAGCAGCCAAGACTACCAGTTTCCAGATACGCAGTATTTT.